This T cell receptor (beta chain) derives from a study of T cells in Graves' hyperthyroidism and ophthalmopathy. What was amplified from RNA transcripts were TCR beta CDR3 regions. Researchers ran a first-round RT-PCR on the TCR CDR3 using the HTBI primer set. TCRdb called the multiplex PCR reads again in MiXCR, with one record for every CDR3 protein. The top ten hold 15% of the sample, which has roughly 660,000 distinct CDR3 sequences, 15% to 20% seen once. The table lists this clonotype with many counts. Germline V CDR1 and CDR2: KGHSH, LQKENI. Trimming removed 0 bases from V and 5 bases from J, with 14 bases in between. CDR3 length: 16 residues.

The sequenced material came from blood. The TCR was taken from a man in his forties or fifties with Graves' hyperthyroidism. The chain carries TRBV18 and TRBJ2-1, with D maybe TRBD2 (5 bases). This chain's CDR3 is CASSPPSVRRDNEQFF. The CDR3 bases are TGTGCCAGCTCACCACCGTCTGTTAGGCGGGACAATGAGCAGTTCTTC.